This TCR beta chain was documented in a study of T cell responses to AZD1222 COVID-19 vaccine. Findings and caveats of the study: White British people made up most donors, females outnumbered males, and clonal diversity was possibly underestimated. At study baseline, merely a handful of AZD1222 recipients were seropositive. Among vaccine-associated CD4 TCRs, coverage spanned spike, with dominance at 160-218 and 743-854. Two AZD1222 administrations were followed by greater Spike-specific TCR breadth and depth.

The CDR3 is made up of 16 amino acids. V gave up 0 bases and J gave up 7 bases, with 16 bases separating them. The germline CDR1 and CDR2 sequences are KGHSH and LQKENI. A remark on this clone: Its antigen remains unknown.

Repertoires were generated with immunoSEQ multiplex PCR, while TCRdb's copy carries only in-frame clones and drops some. The repertoire holds more than 85,000 clones, with around 93% as singletons. Sequenced here: peripheral blood, sampled on day 0 of AZD1222 vaccination. The gene calls are TRBV18 and TRBJ2-1; D is unclear. The receptor's source is an adult in good health. For the CDR3, the DNA is TGTGCCAGCTCACCACCGTGGGTAGGATTGGGGAATGAGCAGTTCTTC. Encoded protein: CASSPPWVGLGNEQFF.